Shown below are 17 T cell receptor beta chains from a single sample sequenced in a study of cytomegalovirus exposure and HLA in healthy donors. PCR primers comprised 60 Vbeta and 13 Jbeta primers. This table comes from immunoSEQ multiplex PCR, and its TCRdb copy is limited to in-frame clones, with some not included. The sample holds over 200,000 clones, around four fifths seen once. The specimen sequenced was PBMCs. The receptors were gathered from a male donor in good health and CMV-seronegative.

This chain joins TRBV6-5 and TRBJ2-7, with 8 bases matching TRBD1. V dropped 6 bases and J dropped 3; count of bases not matched to a gene: 7. Germline V gene sequence: CDR1 MNHEY, CDR2 SVGAGI. The CDR3 has 14 amino acids. This chain's CDR3 is CASSRDRGGYEQYF. The CDR3 coding sequence is TGTGCCAGCAGCCGCGACAGGGGTGGCTACGAGCAGTACTTC.

The V call is TRBV7-8, the J call TRBJ2-1; 11 positions agree with TRBD2. The CDR3 runs 17 residues. J lost 7 bases, V lost 3 bases, and 11 bases had no gene match. The germline V gene has CDR1 SGHVS and CDR2 FQNEAQ. The CDR3 nucleotides read TGTGCCAGCAGCTTGCCGGGACTAGCGGCCCATGGTAATGAGCAGTTCTTC. Its translation: CASSLPGLAAHGNEQFF.

Here the CDR3 reads CASRPTQDSSYEQYF. DNA of the CDR3: TGTGCCAGCAGGCCGACTCAGGACTCCTCCTACGAGCAGTACTTC. V usage is TRBV7-6 and J usage is TRBJ2-7; a possible D gene is TRBD2 (5 bases). The germline V and J ends were trimmed by 6 bases and 0 bases, with 15 bases remaining between them. CDR3 size: 15 residues. Germline loops: CDR1 SGHVS, CDR2 FNYEAQ.

J is TRBJ2-1 and V is TRBV6-5, with 10 bases fitting TRBD2. After removal of 2 bases from V and 6 bases from J, the junction contained 7 bases not matched to a gene. In germline, CDR1 is MNHEY, CDR2 SVGAGI. The CDR3 extends over 16 amino acids. As DNA, the CDR3 is TGTGCCAGCAGTTACGGCAGCGGGAGGGTGTTCAATGAGCAGTTCTTC. Translation gives CASSYGSGRVFNEQFF.

The rearrangement joins TRBV11-3 to TRBJ2-3, with 8 bases lining up with TRBD1. This CDR3 spans 16 amino acids. Germline V gene data show CDR1 as SGHNT and CDR2 as YENEEA. The trim removed 3 bases at V and 1 base at J, leaving 6 bases unmatched. The CDR3 bases are TGTGCCAGCAGCTTGGGACCGACAGGGGGCACAGATACGCAGTATTTT. It translates to CASSLGPTGGTDTQYF.

The V and J genes are TRBV5-5 and TRBJ2-5; TRBD1 matches at 7 bases. Per the germline V gene, CDR1 is SGHKS and CDR2 is YYEKEE (reference sequence). Trimming at V came to 4 bases and at J to 2 bases, leaving 5 bases not matched to a gene. There are 14 residues in the CDR3. The CDR3 sequence is CASSTPGQQETQYF. In DNA, the CDR3 is TGTGCCAGCAGCACCCCGGGACAGCAAGAGACCCAGTACTTC.

Note on this clone: The junction does not match germline at one end; this may be a read error. This chain joins TRBV7-2 and TRBJ2-3; 7 bases align to TRBD2. Germline V gene data show CDR1 as SGHTA and CDR2 as FQGNSA. The CDR3 spans 14 residues. CDR3 region: CASSKRDLTYTQYF. CDR3 in DNA: TGTGCCAGCAGTAAGCGGGACCTCACATATACGCAGTATTTT.

V and J are TRBV5-5 and TRBJ2-5, with D hard to call. V lost 1 base to trimming and J lost 1 base, with 5 bases between them. The CDR3 totals 13 residues. Germline-derived CDR1 and CDR2 are SGHKS and YYEKEE (reference sequence). The CDR3 reads CASSLNSQETQYF. The DNA of the CDR3 is TGTGCCAGCAGCTTGAACTCCCAAGAGACCCAGTACTTC. The whole variable domain, filled in from reference TRBV5-5 and TRBJ2-5, reads DAGVTQSPTHLIKTRGQQVTLRCSPISGHKSVSWYQQVLGQGPQFIFQYYEKEERGRGNFPDRFSARQFPNYSSELNVNALLLGDSALYLCASSLNSQETQYFGPGTRLLVL.

V gene TRBV18 combines with J gene TRBJ2-2; TRBD2 aligns across 9 bases. This CDR3 contains 17 residues. Trimming took 8 bases from V and 2 from J; bases not matched to a gene: 12. Germline CDR1 and CDR2: KGHSH and LQKENI. The DNA for the CDR3 is TGTGCCAGCCGCGGATACCCGACTAGCGGTAACACCGGGGAGCTGTTTTTT. Amino acid sequence: CASRGYPTSGNTGELFF.

The J gene is TRBJ2-3, the V gene TRBV5-1, with 14 nucleotides matching TRBD2. Per germline, CDR1 SGHRS and CDR2 YFSETQ. CDR3 length: 20 residues. With V trimmed by 0 bases and J by 1 base, 10 bases remained unmatched. CDR3 sequence (DNA): TGCGCCAGCAGCTTGGAAGGGACTAGCGGGAGTGTCGAGGGCACAGATACGCAGTATTTT. Its protein product is CASSLEGTSGSVEGTDTQYF.

This chain connects TRBV2 to TRBJ1-6; no firm D call. Per the germline V gene, CDR1 is SNHLY and CDR2 is FYNNEI. The CDR3 covers 13 residues. V lost 9 bases to trimming and J lost 5 bases, with 11 bases between them. In nucleotides, the CDR3 is TGTGCCAGATCCGAGCTTAATAATTCACCCCTCCACTTT. Translating gives CARSELNNSPLHF. The entire variable domain, with the rest obtained from reference TRBV2 and TRBJ1-6, is as follows: EPEVTQTPSHQVTQMGQEVILRCVPISNHLYFYWYRQILGQKVEFLVSFYNNEISEKSEIFDDQFSVERPDGSNFTLKIRSTKLEDSAMYFCARSELNNSPLHFGNGTRLTVT.

The CDR3 spells CASSFLGSPDEQYF. In DNA form, the CDR3 reads TGCGCCAGCAGCTTCCTCGGGAGCCCGGACGAGCAGTACTTC. The chain carries TRBV5-1 and TRBJ2-7, with D possibly matching TRBD2 (6 bases). Germline CDR1 and CDR2: SGHRS and YFSETQ. V was trimmed by 2 bases and J by 5 bases, leaving 14 bases between them. This CDR3 has 14 amino acids.

This chain links TRBV5-8 with TRBJ2-7, with TRBD1 matching 10 bases. V dropped 1 base and J dropped 5; count of bases not matched to a gene: 6. The germline V gene has CDR1 SGHTS and CDR2 YDEGEE. This CDR3 is 15 amino acids long. CDR3 sequence (DNA): TGTGCCAGCAGCTTGACCGGGACAGGGGCACACGAGCAGTACTTC. This translates into CASSLTGTGAHEQYF.

The chain uses TRBV6-6 and TRBJ2-1; D remains ambiguous. The V and J ends lost 5 bases and 5 bases respectively, with 16 bases between them. Germline V CDR1 and CDR2: MNHNY, SVGAGI (reference sequence). CDR3 length: 15 amino acids. CDR3 in DNA: TGTGCCAGCAGTCCGCCCTCCGCCAACAACAATGAGCAGTTCTTC. Its translation: CASSPPSANNNEQFF.

J is TRBJ1-5 and V is TRBV27; the D is unclear. Trimming removed 4 bases at V and 2 bases at J, with 9 bases between. The CDR3 contains 14 residues. Germline CDR1 MNHEY, CDR2 SMNVEV (reference sequence). This chain's CDR3 is CASSSGVRNQPQHF. CDR3 bases: TGTGCCAGCAGTTCCGGGGTCCGCAATCAGCCCCAGCATTTT.

The J gene is TRBJ1-5, the V gene TRBV7-9; D call uncertain. The V and J ends lost 0 bases and 2 bases respectively, with 5 bases between them. Germline V gives CDR1 SEHNR, CDR2 FQNEAQ (reference sequence). The CDR3 extends over 14 amino acids. DNA for the CDR3: TGTGCCAGCAGCTTAGCGGCCGGCAATCAGCCCCAGCATTTT. Translating gives CASSLAAGNQPQHF.

This clone was found a few times. V gene TRBV5-4 combines with J gene TRBJ2-2; TRBD2 matches at 8 bases. V shed 4 bases, J shed 0 bases, and the junction held 8 bases outside the gene matches. The CDR3 has 17 residues. Germline V CDR1 and CDR2: SGHNT, YYREEE (reference sequence). CDR3 sequence: CASSPGTRPSNTGELFF. As DNA, the CDR3 is TGTGCCAGCAGCCCGGGGACTAGGCCTTCGAACACCGGGGAGCTGTTTTTT.